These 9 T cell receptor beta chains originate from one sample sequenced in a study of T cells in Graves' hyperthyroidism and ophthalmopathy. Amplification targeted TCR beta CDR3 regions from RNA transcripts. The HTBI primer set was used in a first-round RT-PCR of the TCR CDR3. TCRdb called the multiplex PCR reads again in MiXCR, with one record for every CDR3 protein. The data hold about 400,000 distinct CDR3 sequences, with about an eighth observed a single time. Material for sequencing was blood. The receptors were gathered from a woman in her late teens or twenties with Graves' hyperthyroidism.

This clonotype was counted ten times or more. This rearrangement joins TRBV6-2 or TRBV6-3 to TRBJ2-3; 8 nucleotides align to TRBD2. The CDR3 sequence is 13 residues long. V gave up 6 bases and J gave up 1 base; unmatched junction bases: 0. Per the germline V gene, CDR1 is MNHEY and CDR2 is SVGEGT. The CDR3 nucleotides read TGTGCCAGCAGGACTAGCGGCACAGATACGCAGTATTTT. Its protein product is CASRTSGTDTQYF.

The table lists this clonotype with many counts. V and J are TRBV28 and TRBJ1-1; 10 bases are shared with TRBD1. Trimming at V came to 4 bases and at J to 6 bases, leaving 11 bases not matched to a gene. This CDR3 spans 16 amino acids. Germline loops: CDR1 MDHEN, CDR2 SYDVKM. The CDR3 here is CASSSVGLDRGPEAFF. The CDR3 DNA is TGTGCCAGCAGTTCCGTGGGGTTAGACAGGGGGCCTGAAGCTTTCTTT.

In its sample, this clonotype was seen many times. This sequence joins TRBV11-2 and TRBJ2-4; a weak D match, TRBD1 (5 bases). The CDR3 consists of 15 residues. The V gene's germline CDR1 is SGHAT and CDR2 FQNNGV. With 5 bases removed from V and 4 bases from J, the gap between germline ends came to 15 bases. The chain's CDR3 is CASSPLPDTKNIQYF. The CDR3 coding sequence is TGTGCCAGCAGCCCCCTCCCGGACACGAAAAACATTCAGTACTTC.

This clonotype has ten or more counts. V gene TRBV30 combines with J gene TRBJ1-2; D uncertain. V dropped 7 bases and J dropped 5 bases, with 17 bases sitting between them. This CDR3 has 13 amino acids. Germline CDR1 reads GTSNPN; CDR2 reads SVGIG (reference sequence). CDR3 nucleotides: TGTGCCTCGACCACCGACCCCTCTTATGGCTACACCTTC. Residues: CASTTDPSYGYTF.

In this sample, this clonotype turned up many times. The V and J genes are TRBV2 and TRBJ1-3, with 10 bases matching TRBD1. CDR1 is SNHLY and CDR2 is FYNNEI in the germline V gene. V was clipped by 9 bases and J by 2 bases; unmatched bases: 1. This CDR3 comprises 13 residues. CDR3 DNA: TGTGCCAGAGGGACAGGGGCTGGAAACACCATATATTTT. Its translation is CARGTGAGNTIYF.

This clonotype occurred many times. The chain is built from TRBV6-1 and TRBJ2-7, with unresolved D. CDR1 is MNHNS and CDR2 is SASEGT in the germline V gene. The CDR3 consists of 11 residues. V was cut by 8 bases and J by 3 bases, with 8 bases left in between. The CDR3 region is CASRSLYEQYF. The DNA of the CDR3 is TGTGCCAGCCGTTCCCTCTACGAGCAGTACTTC.

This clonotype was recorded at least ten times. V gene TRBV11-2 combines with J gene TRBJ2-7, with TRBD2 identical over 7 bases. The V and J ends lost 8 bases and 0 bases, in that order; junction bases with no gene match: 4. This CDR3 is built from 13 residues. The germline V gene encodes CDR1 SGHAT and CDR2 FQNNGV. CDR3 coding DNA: TGTGCCAGCGGGAGGGCCACCTCCTACGAGCAGTACTTC. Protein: CASGRATSYEQYF.

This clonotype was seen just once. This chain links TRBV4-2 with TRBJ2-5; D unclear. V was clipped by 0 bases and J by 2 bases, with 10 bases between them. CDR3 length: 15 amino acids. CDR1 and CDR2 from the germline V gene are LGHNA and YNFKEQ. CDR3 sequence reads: CASSQDWAFQETQYF. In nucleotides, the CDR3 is TGTGCCAGCAGCCAAGACTGGGCTTTTCAAGAGACCCAGTACTTC.

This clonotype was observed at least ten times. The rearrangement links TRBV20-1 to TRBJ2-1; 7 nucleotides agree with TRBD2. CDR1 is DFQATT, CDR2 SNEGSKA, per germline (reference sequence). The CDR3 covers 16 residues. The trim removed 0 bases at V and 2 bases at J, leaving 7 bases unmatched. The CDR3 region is CSARDREGGPYNEQFF. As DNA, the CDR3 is TGCAGTGCTAGAGATAGGGAGGGAGGGCCCTACAATGAGCAGTTCTTC.